These T cell receptor beta chains were read from a single sample in a study of blood T cell repertoires in COVID-19. Here immunoSEQ multiplex PCR was the method, and the copy in TCRdb shows in-frame clones only, minus some. The top ten hold around 0.83% of the sample, which has under 300,000 clones, 85% to 95% seen once. Input material: peripheral blood. The source is a man aged 25-45 years with COVID-19, enrolled during active disease. The CDR3 runs from the conserved cysteine through the conserved F or W. D genes are given only for firm matches. The size of a clone is reported for some rows only, either as once, few or many, or as a class for expanded clones.

d_call: .
clone_size: .
j_call: TRBJ1-2
v_call: TRBV27
cdr3_aa: CASSLIGGDGYTF
cdr3_nt: TGTGCCAGCAGTTTAATAGGGGGGGATGGCTACACCTTC

d_call: .
clone_size: .
j_call: TRBJ1-5
v_call: TRBV30
cdr3_aa: CAWSRATVNQPQHF
cdr3_nt: TGTGCCTGGAGTAGAGCGACGGTCAATCAGCCCCAGCATTTT

d_call: .
clone_size: .
j_call: TRBJ1-2
v_call: TRBV6-2/TRBV6-3
cdr3_aa: CASSPADTTGYYGYTF
cdr3_nt: TGTGCCAGCAGCCCTGCCGATACGACAGGTTACTATGGCTACACCTTC

d_call: .
clone_size: .
j_call: TRBJ2-7
v_call: TRBV6-5
cdr3_aa: CASSINREFGVQYF
cdr3_nt: TGTGCCAGCAGTATAAACAGGGAGTTCGGGGTGCAGTACTTC

d_call: .
clone_size: few
j_call: TRBJ1-2
v_call: TRBV21-1
cdr3_aa: CASSIKCGTPFYTF
cdr3_nt: TGTGCCAGCAGCATTAAGTGCGGGACCCCTTTCTACACCTTC

d_call: .
clone_size: .
j_call: TRBJ2-3
v_call: TRBV5-1
cdr3_aa: CASSLVVARDTQYF
cdr3_nt: TGCGCCAGCAGCTTGGTCGTAGCGCGAGATACGCAGTATTTT

d_call: .
clone_size: .
j_call: TRBJ1-5
v_call: TRBV12-3/TRBV12-4
cdr3_aa: CASSSYSNQPQHF
cdr3_nt: TGTGCCAGCAGCTCTTATAGCAATCAGCCCCAGCATTTT

d_call: .
clone_size: .
j_call: TRBJ1-6
v_call: TRBV3-1/TRBV3-2
cdr3_aa: CASSQALRNSPLHF
cdr3_nt: TGTGCCAGCAGCCAAGCCCTACGGAATTCACCCCTCCACTTT

d_call: .
clone_size: .
j_call: TRBJ1-3
v_call: TRBV5-3
cdr3_aa: CARSLAVSGNTIYF
cdr3_nt: TGTGCCAGAAGCTTGGCGGTCTCTGGAAACACCATATATTTT

d_call: TRBD1
clone_size: .
j_call: TRBJ1-6
v_call: TRBV27
cdr3_aa: CASSLTGQGKYNSPLHF
cdr3_nt: TGTGCCAGCAGTTTAACGGGACAGGGGAAATATAATTCACCCCTCCACTTT

d_call: .
clone_size: .
j_call: TRBJ2-7
v_call: TRBV4-1
cdr3_aa: CASSQGRGTYEQYF
cdr3_nt: TGCGCCAGCAGCCAAGGACGGGGGACCTACGAGCAGTACTTC

d_call: .
clone_size: .
j_call: TRBJ2-1
v_call: TRBV4-1
cdr3_aa: CASSWLPGGAERNNEQFF
cdr3_nt: TGCGCCAGCAGCTGGCTGCCTGGCGGGGCAGAAAGGAACAATGAGCAGTTCTTC

d_call: .
clone_size: .
j_call: TRBJ2-3
v_call: TRBV7-3
cdr3_aa: CASSLWSGSTDTQYF
cdr3_nt: TGTGCCAGCAGCTTATGGAGCGGTAGCACAGATACGCAGTATTTT

d_call: .
clone_size: .
j_call: TRBJ1-2
v_call: TRBV30
cdr3_aa: CAAGGVEDYGYTF
cdr3_nt: TGTGCCGCCGGGGGGGTAGAGGACTATGGCTACACCTTC

d_call: TRBD1
clone_size: .
j_call: TRBJ1-1
v_call: TRBV2
cdr3_aa: CASNRQGVGHTEAFF
cdr3_nt: TGTGCCAGCAATCGACAGGGGGTTGGACACACTGAAGCTTTCTTT

d_call: .
clone_size: once
j_call: TRBJ1-5
v_call: TRBV2
cdr3_aa: CASSEGLKQPQHF
cdr3_nt: TGTGCCAGCAGTGAAGGGCTTAAACAGCCCCAGCATTTT

d_call: .
clone_size: .
j_call: TRBJ1-4
v_call: TRBV25-1
cdr3_aa: CASSESITISNEKLFF
cdr3_nt: TGTGCCAGCAGTGAATCTATAACGATATCTAATGAAAAACTGTTTTTT

d_call: .
clone_size: .
j_call: TRBJ1-4
v_call: TRBV4-1
cdr3_aa: CASSQGPTTTNEKLFF
cdr3_nt: TGCGCCAGCAGCCAAGGCCCGACAACAACTAATGAAAAACTGTTTTTT

d_call: TRBD1
clone_size: few
j_call: TRBJ1-5
v_call: TRBV18
cdr3_aa: CASSEGQATNQPQHF
cdr3_nt: TGTGCCAGCTCAGAAGGACAGGCTACGAATCAGCCCCAGCATTTT

d_call: .
clone_size: .
j_call: TRBJ2-3
v_call: TRBV25-1
cdr3_aa: CASGGAGAYTDTQYF
cdr3_nt: TGTGCCAGTGGGGGGGCGGGGGCTTACACAGATACGCAGTATTTT

d_call: .
clone_size: .
j_call: TRBJ2-7
v_call: TRBV18
cdr3_aa: CASSPPTGYEQYF
cdr3_nt: TGTGCCAGCTCACCACCTACAGGCTACGAGCAGTACTTC

d_call: TRBD2
clone_size: once
j_call: TRBJ2-1
v_call: TRBV2
cdr3_aa: CASMASGGALSNNEQFF
cdr3_nt: TGTGCCAGCATGGCTAGCGGGGGGGCCTTATCCAACAATGAGCAGTTCTTC

d_call: TRBD2
clone_size: .
j_call: TRBJ2-1
v_call: TRBV6-1
cdr3_aa: CASSELHTGTRPYNEQFF
cdr3_nt: TGTGCCAGCAGTGAACTCCATACCGGGACTAGGCCATACAATGAGCAGTTCTTC

d_call: .
clone_size: once
j_call: TRBJ1-5
v_call: TRBV2
cdr3_aa: CASSEIRGQDSNQPQHF
cdr3_nt: TGTGCCAGCAGTGAAATTCGCGGCCAGGACTCTAATCAGCCCCAGCATTTT

d_call: .
clone_size: .
j_call: TRBJ1-4
v_call: TRBV11-2
cdr3_aa: CASSLGGQGREKLFF
cdr3_nt: TGTGCCAGCAGCTTAGGAGGCCAGGGAAGGGAAAAACTGTTTTTT

d_call: .
clone_size: .
j_call: TRBJ1-2
v_call: TRBV6-5
cdr3_aa: CASSRHRAYGYTF
cdr3_nt: TGTGCCAGCAGCCGCCACAGGGCCTATGGCTACACCTTC

d_call: TRBD1
clone_size: .
j_call: TRBJ1-2
v_call: TRBV28
cdr3_aa: CASSSKGAGNYGYTF
cdr3_nt: TGTGCCAGCAGCTCCAAGGGGGCGGGAAACTATGGCTACACCTTC

d_call: TRBD1
clone_size: .
j_call: TRBJ1-5
v_call: TRBV19
cdr3_aa: CASSRTGDQPQHF
cdr3_nt: TGTGCCAGTAGTAGGACAGGGGATCAGCCCCAGCATTTT

d_call: TRBD1
clone_size: .
j_call: TRBJ2-2
v_call: TRBV19
cdr3_aa: CASSIQGAAGELFF
cdr3_nt: TGTGCCAGTAGTATCCAGGGGGCAGCCGGGGAGCTGTTTTTT

d_call: TRBD1
clone_size: .
j_call: TRBJ1-2
v_call: TRBV6-1
cdr3_aa: CASSEAQIQGAGYTF
cdr3_nt: TGTGCCAGCAGTGAAGCCCAAATACAGGGGGCTGGCTACACCTTC

d_call: .
clone_size: .
j_call: TRBJ2-1
v_call: TRBV10-3
cdr3_aa: CAISESKDSEYNEQFF
cdr3_nt: TGTGCCATCAGTGAGTCTAAGGACAGTGAGTACAATGAGCAGTTCTTC

d_call: TRBD2
clone_size: .
j_call: TRBJ2-3
v_call: TRBV6-2/TRBV6-3
cdr3_aa: CASSYSIAGEHTDTQYF
cdr3_nt: TGTGCCAGCAGTTACTCGATCGCGGGGGAACACACAGATACGCAGTATTTT

d_call: .
clone_size: .
j_call: TRBJ1-1
v_call: TRBV12-3/TRBV12-4
cdr3_aa: CASSRDGGEAFF
cdr3_nt: TGTGCCAGCAGCCGTGACGGGGGTGAAGCTTTCTTT

d_call: TRBD2
clone_size: .
j_call: TRBJ2-7
v_call: TRBV11-2
cdr3_aa: CASSHSAAGRGYEQYF
cdr3_nt: TGTGCCAGCAGTCACAGCGCAGCGGGGAGGGGTTACGAGCAGTACTTC

d_call: .
clone_size: .
j_call: TRBJ1-1
v_call: TRBV7-9
cdr3_aa: CASTRQNTEAFF
cdr3_nt: TGTGCCAGCACCCGACAGAACACTGAAGCTTTCTTT

d_call: .
clone_size: .
j_call: TRBJ2-7
v_call: TRBV11-2
cdr3_aa: CASSLGVGDYEQYF
cdr3_nt: TGTGCCAGCAGCTTAGGCGTAGGGGACTACGAGCAGTACTTC

d_call: TRBD1
clone_size: .
j_call: TRBJ1-2
v_call: TRBV10-1
cdr3_aa: CASSDTGDHGYTF
cdr3_nt: TGCGCCAGCAGCGATACAGGGGATCATGGCTACACCTTC